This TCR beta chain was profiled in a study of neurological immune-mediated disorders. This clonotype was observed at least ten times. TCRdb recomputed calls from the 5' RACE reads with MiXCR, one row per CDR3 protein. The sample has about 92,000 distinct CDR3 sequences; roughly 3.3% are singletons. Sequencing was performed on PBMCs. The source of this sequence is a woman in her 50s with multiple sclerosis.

CDR3 DNA: TGCGCCAGCAGCCAAAGCGGGGGCCAAGAGACCCAGTACTTC. Translation gives CASSQSGGQETQYF. This chain connects TRBV4-3 to TRBJ2-5, with TRBD2 matching 8 bases. The germline gives CDR1 LGHNA, CDR2 YSLEER. The CDR3 extends over 14 amino acids. V lost 2 bases to trimming and J lost 1 base; unmatched junction nucleotides: 0.